The clone carrying this T cell receptor (beta chain) was detected many times. Hyperthyroidism of Graves' type that showed no ophthalmopathy progression within 18 months was stable. Clinical symptoms, serum thyroxine, TRAb, thyroid ultrasound and orbital computed tomography informed diagnoses. Unmatched junction bases numbered 8, after V lost 6 bases and J lost 7 bases. The CDR3 has 13 residues. From RNA transcripts, TCR beta CDR3 regions were amplified. The HTBI set primed first-round TCR CDR3 RT-PCR. TCRdb reprocessed the multiplex PCR reads via MiXCR and lists one record per CDR3 protein. The data hold 500,000 to 550,000 distinct CDR3 sequences, with around 20% observed a single time. This entry comes from a study of T cells in Graves' hyperthyroidism and ophthalmopathy. Overall study context: The blood sample was taken at first diagnosis, before treatment began.

Sequences were obtained from blood. The chain couples TRBV12-3 or TRBV12-4 to TRBJ1-1; 7 bases fit TRBD1. The origin of this receptor is a man younger than 30 with Graves' hyperthyroidism. CDR3 nucleotides: TGTGCCAGCAGACGGGGACAGTGGGGTGAAGCTTTCTTT. It encodes CASRRGQWGEAFF.